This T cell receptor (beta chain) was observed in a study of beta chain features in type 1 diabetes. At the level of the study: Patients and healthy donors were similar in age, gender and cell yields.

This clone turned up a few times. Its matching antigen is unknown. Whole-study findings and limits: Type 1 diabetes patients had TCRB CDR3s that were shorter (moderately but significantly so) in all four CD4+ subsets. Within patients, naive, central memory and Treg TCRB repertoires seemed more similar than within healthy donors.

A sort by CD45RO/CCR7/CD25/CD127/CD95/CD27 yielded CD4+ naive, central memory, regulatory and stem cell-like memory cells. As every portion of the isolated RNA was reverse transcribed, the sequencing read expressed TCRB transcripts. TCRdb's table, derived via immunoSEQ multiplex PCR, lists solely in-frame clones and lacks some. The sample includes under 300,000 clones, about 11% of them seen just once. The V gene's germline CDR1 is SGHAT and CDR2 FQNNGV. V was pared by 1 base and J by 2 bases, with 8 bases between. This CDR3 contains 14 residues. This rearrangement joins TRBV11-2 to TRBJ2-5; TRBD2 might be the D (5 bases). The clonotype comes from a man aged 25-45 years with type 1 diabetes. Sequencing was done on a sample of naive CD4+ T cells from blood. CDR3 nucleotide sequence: TGTGCCAGCAGCTTAGGGGTAGCGCAAGAGACCCAGTACTTC. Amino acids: CASSLGVAQETQYF.